This T cell receptor beta chain was captured in a study of blood T cells in healthy people across ages. Study findings and constraints: It was held that diversity estimates obtained from one million T cells represented underestimates.

The authors ran a second PCR of 7 to 11 cycles using a sample-barcoded 5' primer and a J-beta primer mix. MiXCR was run by TCRdb on the 5' RACE reads, yielding one entry per CDR3 protein. The table includes roughly 800,000 distinct CDR3 sequences, under 30% detected once. This clonotype came up many times. Its antigen is currently unknown. This CDR3 contains 14 residues. CDR1 GTSNPN and CDR2 SVGIG come from the germline V gene (reference sequence). Between the trimmed V and J ends, which lost 4 bases and 0 bases, there was a span of 10 bases. These data were likewise used in another study, on T cells of mothers and their children.

The gene calls are TRBV30 and TRBJ1-3; D may be TRBD1 (5 bases). The sample comprised blood. The sequence derives from a boy between 10 and 17 years old in good health. The CDR3 region is CAWNPQGSGNTIYF. DNA of the CDR3: TGTGCCTGGAATCCCCAGGGCTCTGGAAACACCATATATTTT.